Listed below are T cell receptor beta chains from one sample, sequenced in a study of blood T cells in healthy people across ages. TCRdb independently ran MiXCR on the 5' RACE reads; one entry per CDR3 protein. This table has some 1.7 million distinct CDR3 sequences, roughly 28% appearing once. The sample was blood. All receptors derive from a woman in her twenties or thirties in good health. Each CDR3 is given with its conserved first and last residue. The order of the fields is J gene, clone size, D gene, V gene, CDR3 DNA, CDR3 protein. A D gene is named only where the DNA matches it firmly. Not every row has a clone size; where given, it reads once, few, many or a size class.

TRBJ2-6,.,.,TRBV15,TGTGCCACCAGCAGAGAAAGGGGCCCCGGGGCCAACGTCCTGACTTTC,CATSRERGPGANVLTF
TRBJ1-2,few,.,TRBV20-1,TGCAGTGCGGAAGAGGGAACAGGGTGGGGCTACACCTTC,CSAEEGTGWGYTF
TRBJ2-7,.,TRBD1,TRBV6-2/TRBV6-3,TGTGCCAGCAGTCACGCAGAGACCGGGACAGGGGATCTCTACGAGCAGTACTTC,CASSHAETGTGDLYEQYF
TRBJ2-7,many,.,TRBV12-3/TRBV12-4,TGTGCCAGCAGGCCTGGGAGCTCCTACGAGCAGTACTTC,CASRPGSSYEQYF
TRBJ1-2,few,.,TRBV12-3/TRBV12-4,TGTGCCAGCAGTTTAGGATGGGAGGGGCGAAACTATGGCTACACCTTC,CASSLGWEGRNYGYTF
TRBJ2-2,few,.,TRBV29-1,TGCAGCGTTGAGGCGGGCGCGAACACCGGGGAGCTGTTTTTT,CSVEAGANTGELFF
TRBJ2-3,once,.,TRBV7-2,TGTGCCAGCAGCTTGGGTAGCGGGACAGTTGGGGCGCAGTATTTT,CASSLGSGTVGAQYF
TRBJ2-1,few,TRBD1,TRBV6-5,TGTGCCAGCAGTGCCCGGGACAGGGTGGCTGAGCAGTTCTTC,CASSARDRVAEQFF
TRBJ2-1,.,.,TRBV7-2,TGTGCCAGCAGCTGGGAACAGGATTCCAATGAGCAGTTCTTC,CASSWEQDSNEQFF
TRBJ1-4,.,.,TRBV5-1,TGCGCCAGCAGTTCGCCCGGGGGGGATGAAAAACTGTTTTTT,CASSSPGGDEKLFF
TRBJ2-1,.,TRBD2,TRBV27,TGTGCCAGCCTGCCGGGTGCGCGGGGGTGGACGAATGAGCAGTTCTTC,CASLPGARGWTNEQFF
TRBJ2-2,.,.,TRBV5-1,TGCGCCAGCAGCTTGGCTCTGGGTTCGGGCACCGGGGAGCTGTTTTTT,CASSLALGSGTGELFF
TRBJ1-1,few,TRBD1,TRBV7-6,TGTGCCAGCAGCTCCCCCGACAGGGGGTCCTTGAACACTGAAGCTTTCTTT,CASSSPDRGSLNTEAFF
TRBJ2-3,.,TRBD2,TRBV20-1,TGCAGTGCCACGACTAGCGGGCGGTCTAGCACAGATACGCAGTATTTT,CSATTSGRSSTDTQYF
TRBJ2-7,.,.,TRBV20-1,TGCAGTGCTAGAGATACGCTAATCTACGAGCAGTACTTC,CSARDTLIYEQYF
TRBJ2-3,.,.,TRBV9,TGTGCCAGCAGCGCCGTCGGGACCCCCGGAGCAGATACGCAGTATTTT,CASSAVGTPGADTQYF
TRBJ2-7,few,.,TRBV7-2,TGTGCCAGCAGCTTCCTCCGGGGGAGCGAGCAGTACTTC,CASSFLRGSEQYF
TRBJ2-5,.,TRBD2,TRBV5-1,TGCGCCAGCAGCTCGGGACTAGCGGGCGTAACCCAGTACTTC,CASSSGLAGVTQYF
TRBJ2-5,.,.,TRBV27,TGTGCCAGCAGTAGATGGAGGGGGGAAGAGACCCAGTACTTC,CASSRWRGEETQYF
TRBJ2-5,.,.,TRBV5-1,TGCGCCAGCAGCTTCGCCACGGCGGGGCTGGCAGAGACCCAGTACTTC,CASSFATAGLAETQYF
TRBJ2-7,many,TRBD1,TRBV7-9,TGTGCCAGCAGCCCGCGGGGACAGGGCTACGAGCAGTACTTC,CASSPRGQGYEQYF
TRBJ1-5,few,.,TRBV20-1,TGCAGTGCTAGAGATTTTCTTAACAGGGCTGAGCCCCAGCATTTT,CSARDFLNRAEPQHF
TRBJ2-6,many,.,TRBV6-6,TGTGCCAGCACCTCACTGGGGACCTCTGGGGCCAACGTCCTGACTTTC,CASTSLGTSGANVLTF
TRBJ1-1,.,.,TRBV4-1,TGCGCCAGCAGCCAAGAAAGATCGGCGGGGAACACTGAAGCTTTCTTT,CASSQERSAGNTEAFF
TRBJ1-1,.,.,TRBV11-3,TGTGCCAGCAGCGGGAGGGACGGAAACACTGAAGCTTTCTTT,CASSGRDGNTEAFF
TRBJ2-1,.,.,TRBV7-2,TGTGCCAGCAGCTTAGCGAGGGGACTGTACAATGAGCAGTTCTTC,CASSLARGLYNEQFF
TRBJ2-5,many,.,TRBV7-2,TGTGCCAGCAGCTGGGGTCCGGGACAAGAGACCCAGTACTTC,CASSWGPGQETQYF
TRBJ2-1,.,.,TRBV18,TGTGCCAGCTCACCACAGACGGGCCTCGGAGAGCAGTTCTTC,CASSPQTGLGEQFF
TRBJ2-1,.,TRBD2,TRBV9,TGTGCCAGCAGCGCAGTAGCGGGAGGGCCTGGGGATGAGCAGTTCTTC,CASSAVAGGPGDEQFF
TRBJ2-3,.,.,TRBV2,TGTGCCAGCAGTGAAGGGTCTTCAGCGCGCACAGATACGCAGTATTTT,CASSEGSSARTDTQYF
TRBJ2-5,.,.,TRBV12-3/TRBV12-4,TGTACCAGCAGCTCAACGGACTCAACGGAGACCCAGTACTTC,CTSSSTDSTETQYF
TRBJ2-1,many,TRBD2,TRBV5-1,TGCGCCAGCAGCTTGGCAAGGAGCGGGGGGGCCGATGAGCAGTTCTTC,CASSLARSGGADEQFF
TRBJ1-5,few,.,TRBV12-3/TRBV12-4,TGTGCCAGCACCCACAGGGTCGTGGAGGGACAGCCCCAGCATTTT,CASTHRVVEGQPQHF
TRBJ2-1,.,.,TRBV29-1,TGCAGCGGCAGGACTACCTCCTACAATGAGCAGTTCTTC,CSGRTTSYNEQFF
TRBJ2-3,.,TRBD1,TRBV5-4,TGTGCCATCGCCTCCCGGGACAGGGGACCAGATACGCAGTATTTT,CAIASRDRGPDTQYF
TRBJ1-1,.,.,TRBV7-9,TGTGCCAGCACCCCTAATCGGGGGGAGAACACTGAAGCTTTCTTT,CASTPNRGENTEAFF
TRBJ2-7,.,TRBD2,TRBV7-9,TGTGCCAGCAGCTTGGGGTCTAGCGGGACCCGCTACGAGCAGTACTTC,CASSLGSSGTRYEQYF
TRBJ1-4,.,TRBD1,TRBV11-2,TGTGCCAGCAGCACCGGACAGGGCCGAATTGAAAAACTGTTTTTT,CASSTGQGRIEKLFF
TRBJ1-4,.,.,TRBV5-1,TGCGCCAGCAGCTTGGACAGACCCGGGGCTAATGAAAAACTGTTTTTT,CASSLDRPGANEKLFF
TRBJ1-5,.,.,TRBV15,TGTGCCACCAGCAGAGATCGGGGTCAGCCCCAGCATTTT,CATSRDRGQPQHF
TRBJ2-7,.,TRBD1,TRBV10-3,TGTGCCTTCAGGGAAAGACAGGGATCCAAGCAGTACTTC,CAFRERQGSKQYF
TRBJ2-7,.,TRBD1,TRBV4-1,TGCGCCAGCAGCCATGTAGGGGGCCCTCCGCAGTACTTC,CASSHVGGPPQYF
TRBJ2-5,.,TRBD1,TRBV19,TGTGCCAGTCGTCAAGGGACCCTGACAGGGGGTAGCCAGACCCAGTACTTC,CASRQGTLTGGSQTQYF
TRBJ2-3,many,.,TRBV27,TGTGCCAGCAGTTTAAGGGGGTCACCCTCTAGCACAGATACGCAGTATTTT,CASSLRGSPSSTDTQYF
TRBJ2-7,.,TRBD1,TRBV27,TGTGCCACCAGTCGACAGGGGACCTACGAGCAGTACTTC,CATSRQGTYEQYF
TRBJ2-7,few,TRBD2,TRBV7-8,TGTGCCAGCAGCTTAGGTCTGGGGTGGGCTAGCGGAGTCTACGAGCAGTACTTC,CASSLGLGWASGVYEQYF
TRBJ1-2,.,.,TRBV24-1,TGTGCCACCAGTGATCGCGGGTGGTATGGCTACACCTTC,CATSDRGWYGYTF
TRBJ2-7,few,TRBD1,TRBV27,TGTGCCAGCAGTTTATCCCGGACAGGGTCGCGGGAGCAGTACTTC,CASSLSRTGSREQYF
TRBJ2-1,.,.,TRBV29-1,TGCAGCGTTGAGGGACCCAACAGGGTGGGGGCTTCCTACAATGAGCAGTTCTTC,CSVEGPNRVGASYNEQFF
TRBJ2-7,few,TRBD2,TRBV11-2,TGTGCCAGCAGCTCGACTAGCGTAACCTACGAGCAGTACTTC,CASSSTSVTYEQYF
TRBJ2-1,many,TRBD2,TRBV12-3/TRBV12-4,TGTGCCAGCAGTATCCGACTAGCGGAGCAGTTCTTC,CASSIRLAEQFF
TRBJ2-1,.,.,TRBV6-2/TRBV6-3,TGTGCCAGCACGGGTCACAGCGGGCGCGCCTACAATGAGCAGTTCTTC,CASTGHSGRAYNEQFF
TRBJ2-5,.,TRBD1,TRBV7-9,TGTGCCAGCAGCTTGTCGGACAGGGAAGAGACCCAGTACTTC,CASSLSDREETQYF
TRBJ2-1,.,TRBD2,TRBV28,TGTGCCAGCAGTCCGACTAGCGGGGGGGCCTACAATGAGCAGTTCTTC,CASSPTSGGAYNEQFF
TRBJ1-5,.,.,TRBV19,TGTGCCAGTAGTATAGACGGCGACCACCCGCCTAATCAGCCCCAGCATTTT,CASSIDGDHPPNQPQHF